One and the same sample provided the 21 T cell receptor beta chains below, sequenced in a study of CD8+CD57+ T cells in acquired aplastic anemia. All patients picked for sequencing had shown, by flow cytometry, an expansion of CD8+CD57+ cells. Both TCR beta VDJ combination and CDR3 sequence profiling were carried out. Genomic DNA was the template for this profiling. TCRdb passed the reads through MiXCR, listing each CDR3 protein once. The repertoire holds more than 150,000 distinct CDR3 sequences, with around 43% as singletons. What was sequenced was sorted CD4+, CD8+, or CD8+CD57+ T cells (not recorded which) from PBMCs. The receptors come from a human donor with aplastic anemia.

This clonotype appeared many times. This chain uses TRBV6-1 with TRBJ1-2; possible D gene TRBD1, 5 bases. The germline gives CDR1 MNHNS, CDR2 SASEGT. The length of the CDR3 is 14 residues. Trimming removed 3 bases from V and 4 bases from J, with 12 bases in between. The DNA for the CDR3 is TGTGCCAGCAGTGACAGGGCAGGGAGCTATGGCTACACCTTC. It translates to CASSDRAGSYGYTF.

In nucleotides, the CDR3 is TGTGCCATCAGTGGGGGACAGGTCCTCTCCTACGAGCAGTACGTC. Amino acid sequence: CAISGGQVLSYEQYV. The rearrangement uses TRBV10-3 and TRBJ2-7; 8 positions agree with TRBD1. CDR1 is ENHRY, CDR2 SYGVKD, per germline. CDR3 length: 15 residues. The V segment lost 4 bases and the J segment 0 bases; nucleotides outside the gene matches: 5.

Concerning this clonotype: A clone one base away is much larger, so this may be a read error. The missing conserved phenylalanine or tryptophan at the end of this CDR3 makes a read error likely. The CDR3, as DNA: TGCGCCAGCAGCCGCAGGGTAAGCACTGAAGCTTTCCTT. Its translation is CASSRRVSTEAFL. V gene TRBV5-1 combines with J gene TRBJ1-1, with D maybe TRBD1 (5 bases). V was clipped by 4 bases and J by 4 bases, with 11 bases between them. CDR3 length equals 13 residues. CDR1 SGHRS and CDR2 YFSETQ come from the germline V gene.

This clonotype was detected only a few times. This chain's CDR3 is CATSVEGFEGYTF. The CDR3 DNA reads TGTGCCACCAGTGTGGAAGGGTTTGAAGGCTACACCTTC. The rearrangement uses TRBV24-1 and TRBJ1-2; D is unresolved. Trimming removed 5 bases at V and 8 bases at J, with 14 bases between. This CDR3 spans 13 amino acids. Germline V CDR1 and CDR2: KGHDR, SFDVKD.

This clonotype was picked up many times. V usage is TRBV11-2 and J usage is TRBJ1-2; no clear D gene. The germline V gene has CDR1 SGHAT and CDR2 FQNNGV. Deletions cut 2 bases from V and 6 bases from J, with 13 bases between. The CDR3 runs to 14 residues. The CDR3 DNA is TGTGCCAGCAGCTTACTTACGGCACCGCATGGCTACACCTTC. It specifies CASSLLTAPHGYTF. The variable domain in full, with the rest retrieved from reference TRBV11-2 and TRBJ1-2, is EAGVAQSPRYKIIEKRQSVAFWCNPISGHATLYWYQQILGQGPKLLIQFQNNGVVDDSQLPKDRFSAERLKGVDSTLKIQPAKLEDSAVYLCASSLLTAPHGYTFGSGTRLTVV.

This clonotype has just a few counts. CDR3 bases: TGTGCCACCAGCAGAGGGGGAGGGTGGCAAGAGACCCAGTACTTC. Translating it yields CATSRGGGWQETQYF. V usage is TRBV15 and J usage is TRBJ2-5; 7 nucleotides line up with TRBD2. Germline CDR1 is LNHNV and CDR2 is YYDKDF (reference sequence). The CDR3 contains 15 residues. V shed 1 base and J 2 bases; nucleotides not matched to a gene: 4.

The chain uses TRBV15 and TRBJ2-5; D not certain. Germline CDR1 and CDR2: LNHNV and YYDKDF (reference sequence). The CDR3 is made up of 14 amino acids. Trimming removed 2 bases from V and 5 bases from J, with 12 bases in between. The CDR3 here is CATSRQSMGETQYF. CDR3 coding DNA: TGTGCCACCAGCAGACAGTCGATGGGGGAGACCCAGTACTTC.

The chain has TRBV24-1 and TRBJ1-1, with TRBD1 as a possible D gene (5 bases). This CDR3 has 15 amino acids. Germline V gene data show CDR1 as KGHDR and CDR2 as SFDVKD. Trimming shortened V by 3 bases and J by 3 bases, and 13 bases separated the two germline ends. DNA of the CDR3: TGTGCCACCAGTGATGGGGTGGGGGGATACACTGAAGCTTTCTTT. Protein: CATSDGVGGYTEAFF.

This clonotype was picked up a small number of times. The chain links TRBV10-3 to TRBJ1-5; D possibly corresponds to TRBD1 (6 bases). Deletions cut 6 bases from V and 0 bases from J, with 12 bases between. The CDR3 totals 15 residues. Per the germline V gene, CDR1 is ENHRY and CDR2 is SYGVKD. CDR3 bases: TGTGCCATCAGAGACAGGATAGATAGCAATCAGCCCCAGCATTTT. Its protein product is CAIRDRIDSNQPQHF.

The chain joins TRBV25-1 to TRBJ2-6; D unclear. The CDR3 totals 16 residues. Trimming shortened V by 1 base and J by 0 bases, and 7 bases separated the two germline ends. Germline V CDR1 and CDR2: MGHDK, SYGVNS. Here the CDR3 DNA reads TGTGCCAGCAGTGAATTAAGAAACTCTGGGGCCAACGTCCTGACTTTC. Amino acid sequence: CASSELRNSGANVLTF.

This clonotype has ten or more counts. The J gene is TRBJ2-1, the V gene TRBV4-1, with a weak D call TRBD2 (6 bases). Trimming left V 0 bases short and J 0 bases short, with 18 bases between. Germline V gene lookup returns CDR1 MGHRA and CDR2 YSYEKL. The CDR3 sequence is 19 residues long. CDR3 in DNA: TGCGCCAGCAGCCAAGATCGACCCCATGCGGGGAGCTCCTACAATGAGCAGTTCTTC. Amino acids: CASSQDRPHAGSSYNEQFF.

The chain couples TRBV20-1 to TRBJ2-7; tentatively, D is TRBD2 (6 bases). V was pared by 7 bases and J by 2 bases, with 9 bases between. This CDR3 is built from 11 residues. Looked up from germline, CDR1 is DFQATT and CDR2 is SNEGSKA (reference sequence). Here the CDR3 DNA reads TGCAGTGGGGCGGGGACCTACGAGCAGTACTTC. It is translated as CSGAGTYEQYF.

The chain couples TRBV19 to TRBJ1-5; TRBD1 matches 10 bases. V lost 4 bases, J lost 7 bases, and 7 bases stayed unmatched. Germline V gives CDR1 LNHDA, CDR2 SQIVND (reference sequence). This CDR3 region has 15 residues. The CDR3 region has the DNA TGTGCCAGTAGTACGGGGACAGGGGTGCACCAGCCCCAGCATTTT. Translation gives CASSTGTGVHQPQHF.

The sample holds many counts of this clonotype. This rearrangement joins TRBV12-3 or TRBV12-4 to TRBJ2-7, with 14 nucleotides matching TRBD2. CDR3 size: 14 residues. V lost 6 bases to trimming and J lost 6 bases; unmatched junction nucleotides: 4. The CDR3 nucleotides read TGTGCCAGCAGGACTAGCGGGGGGGGCAGCGAGCAGTACTTC. Translating it yields CASRTSGGGSEQYF.

This clonotype was seen repeatedly, ten times or more. The rearrangement links TRBV6-1 to TRBJ2-1, with D tentatively TRBD1 (5 bases). Deletions cut 6 bases from V and 5 bases from J, with 14 bases between. Germline CDR1 MNHNS, CDR2 SASEGT. The CDR3 spans 14 residues. CDR3 protein: CASRPSSGNNEQFF. CDR3 sequence (DNA): TGTGCCAGCAGACCCTCCTCAGGGAACAATGAGCAGTTCTTC.

There are many counts of this clonotype. The gene calls are TRBV11-2 and TRBJ2-7, with 7 bases matching TRBD1. This CDR3 is 13 amino acids long. V lost 0 bases, J lost 6 bases, and 2 bases stayed unmatched. Germline CDR1 reads SGHAT; CDR2 reads FQNNGV. The CDR3 nucleotides read TGTGCCAGCAGCTTAGAACGGGACAGCGAGCAGTACTTC. Its translation: CASSLERDSEQYF.

This clonotype occurred once. The chain joins TRBV24-1 to TRBJ2-1; 7 bases line up with TRBD2. The CDR3 is 16 residues long. V trimming: 3 bases; J trimming: 4 bases; junction bases outside the gene matches: 8. From germline, CDR1 is KGHDR and CDR2 SFDVKD. CDR3 in DNA: TGTGCCACCAGTGATAATGCGGGGGAGGAGTACAATGAGCAGTTCTTC. This translates into CATSDNAGEEYNEQFF.

The chain combines TRBV29-1 with TRBJ2-3; TRBD1 matches 7 bases. Looked up from germline, CDR1 is SQVTM and CDR2 is ANQGSEA. The CDR3 is 16 amino acids. V trimming: 5 bases; J trimming: 2 bases; junction bases outside the gene matches: 13. CDR3 sequence reads: CSVNSRQGGFTDTQYF. The CDR3, as DNA: TGCAGCGTTAATTCTCGACAGGGTGGGTTCACAGATACGCAGTATTTT.

The gene calls are TRBV6-5 and TRBJ2-1; D call uncertain. V was trimmed by 0 bases and J by 8 bases, leaving 5 bases between them. Germline V gene sequence: CDR1 MNHEY, CDR2 SVGAGI. The CDR3 covers 12 residues. CDR3 DNA: TGTGCCAGCAGTTACTCGGTGGATGAGCAGTTCTTC. Translation: CASSYSVDEQFF.

This chain joins TRBV20-1 and TRBJ2-7; 15 bases map to TRBD2. Germline CDR1 is DFQATT and CDR2 is SNEGSKA (reference sequence). The CDR3 totals 19 residues. V was pared by 5 bases and J by 4 bases, with 18 bases of the junction left unmatched. CDR3: CSAREAGLAGGPRRYEQYF. CDR3 nucleotide sequence: TGCAGTGCTCGGGAAGCGGGACTAGCGGGGGGCCCTAGGCGGTACGAGCAGTACTTC.

Details on this clonotype: This may arise from a read error, as a much more abundant clone is one base away. CDR3: CASSCQRVGNQPQHF. DNA of the CDR3: TGTGCCAGCAGTTGCCAAAGGGTTGGAAATCAGCCCCAGCATTTT. This chain connects TRBV2 to TRBJ1-5; D is unresolved. V gave up 5 bases and J gave up 4 bases, with 15 bases separating them. This CDR3 is 15 amino acids long. Germline CDR1 is SNHLY and CDR2 is FYNNEI.